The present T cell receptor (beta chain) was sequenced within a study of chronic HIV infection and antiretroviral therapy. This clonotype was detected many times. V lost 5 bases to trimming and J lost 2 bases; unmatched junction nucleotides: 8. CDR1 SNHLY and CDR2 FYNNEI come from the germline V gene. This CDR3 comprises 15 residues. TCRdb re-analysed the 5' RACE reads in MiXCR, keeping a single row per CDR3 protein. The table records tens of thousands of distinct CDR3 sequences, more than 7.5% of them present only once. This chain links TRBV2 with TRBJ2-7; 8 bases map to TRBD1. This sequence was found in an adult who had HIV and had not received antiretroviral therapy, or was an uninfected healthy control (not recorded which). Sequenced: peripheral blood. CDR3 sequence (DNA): TGTGCCAGCAGTCTCGGACAGGGCAATGCCTACGAGCAGTACTTC. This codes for CASSLGQGNAYEQYF. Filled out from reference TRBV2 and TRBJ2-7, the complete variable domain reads EPEVTQTPSHQVTQMGQEVILRCVPISNHLYFYWYRQILGQKVEFLVSFYNNEISEKSEIFDDQFSVERPDGSNFTLKIRSTKLEDSAMYFCASSLGQGNAYEQYFGPGTRLTVT.